This TCR beta chain was retrieved from a study of T cell responses to AZD1222 COVID-19 vaccine. Study information: Second doses were pooled across both intervals (about 4 or about 12 weeks).

Study observations and caveats: Most donors were white British, females outnumbered males, and clonal diversity was possibly underestimated. Among AZD1222 vaccinees, only 5 to 7 were seropositive at baseline.

Trimming stripped 3 bases from V and 9 bases from J, with 15 bases between. This CDR3 contains 15 residues. CDR1 and CDR2 from the germline V gene are SNHLY and FYNNEI. Clones were sequenced by immunoSEQ multiplex PCR, and TCRdb holds only the in-frame ones, with some missing. The sample comprises 150,000 or so clones, about nine tenths of which are singletons, and 1.5% rests with the top ten. Details on this clone: Antigen: not known.

The chain joins TRBV2 to TRBJ1-6; no reliable D call. Sequenced here: peripheral blood, sampled on day 0 of AZD1222 vaccination. The receptor's source is an adult in good health. CDR3 DNA sequence: TGTGCCAGCAGTGAGTCCTTGGTAGGGAGTTCACCCCTCCACTTT. Protein: CASSESLVGSSPLHF.